The 8 T cell receptor beta chains in this list originate from one sample, sequenced in a study of blood T cell repertoires in COVID-19. Assay: immunoSEQ multiplex PCR; the TCRdb copy retains only in-frame clones and omits some. The table includes 50,000 to 65,000 clones, 70% to 90% detected once. The source material was peripheral blood. These receptor sequences come from a man over 45 with active COVID-19.

The V and J genes are TRBV5-1 and TRBJ1-6; 11 nucleotides line up with TRBD1. Per the germline V gene, CDR1 is SGHRS and CDR2 is YFSETQ. The CDR3 totals 14 residues. J lost 9 bases, V lost 4 bases, and 3 bases had no gene match. CDR3 in DNA: TGCGCCAGCAGCCCGGACAGGGGGCCTTCACCCCTCCACTTT. Translation: CASSPDRGPSPLHF.

V usage is TRBV7-3 and J usage is TRBJ2-7; D unclear. Trimming cost V 3 bases and J 0 bases, with 12 bases left between them. The CDR3 is 15 amino acids. Looked up from germline, CDR1 is SGHTA and CDR2 is FQGTGA. CDR3 in DNA: TGTGCCAGCAGCTTGGGCCCGAGAAGCTCCTACGAGCAGTACTTC. Translating it yields CASSLGPRSSYEQYF. The whole variable domain, remainder taken from reference TRBV7-3 and TRBJ2-7, is GAGVSQTPSNKVTEKGKYVELRCDPISGHTALYWYRQSLGQGPEFLIYFQGTGAADDSGLPNDRFFAVRPEGSVSTLKIQRTERGDSAVYLCASSLGPRSSYEQYFGPGTRLTVT.

The sample holds one count of this clone. At one end, the junction sequence differs from germline, possibly due to a read error. The rearrangement joins TRBV4-2 to TRBJ2-3; 7 nucleotides agree with TRBD2. Germline CDR1 is LGHNA and CDR2 is YNFKEQ. CDR3 length equals 16 residues. This CDR3 is CASNQDLAGVSDTQYF. The CDR3 DNA follows: TGTGCCAGCAACCAAGATTTGGCGGGAGTATCTGATACGCAGTATTTT.

The chain has TRBV4-1 and TRBJ1-2, with TRBD1 identical over 10 bases. CDR3 length equals 15 residues. CDR1 is MGHRA and CDR2 is YSYEKL in the germline V gene. With V trimmed by 3 bases and J by 4 bases, 5 bases remained unmatched. The CDR3 loop reads CASSQDRGTGYGYTF. The CDR3 DNA follows: TGCGCCAGCAGCCAGGACAGGGGGACAGGCTATGGCTACACCTTC.

This sequence joins TRBV5-6 and TRBJ2-7; 10 bases are a match to TRBD1. Germline V CDR1 and CDR2: SGHDT, YYEEEE. Trimming removed 1 base from V and 2 bases from J; junction bases left unmatched: 3. The CDR3 spans 15 residues. In DNA form, the CDR3 reads TGTGCCAGCAGCTTGATTGGACAGGGGGCCTACGAGCAGTACTTC. It is translated as CASSLIGQGAYEQYF.

This chain connects TRBV7-2 to TRBJ2-3, with D tentatively TRBD2 (5 bases). Germline values: CDR1 SGHTA, CDR2 FQGNSA. Trimming took 5 bases from V and 2 from J, leaving 14 bases between them. This CDR3 has 15 amino acids. The CDR3, as DNA: TGTGCCAGCAGCAAACTAGTGACCAACACAGATACGCAGTATTTT. Translated, it gives CASSKLVTNTDTQYF.

This clone was seen a single time. The V and J genes are TRBV6-5 and TRBJ2-7; weak D call: TRBD2 (5 bases). Trimming pared 8 bases from V and 0 bases from J, leaving 11 bases between. The CDR3 runs to 13 residues. Per the germline V gene, CDR1 is MNHEY and CDR2 is SVGAGI. CDR3 loop: CASGRTHSYEQYF. CDR3 nucleotide sequence: TGTGCCAGCGGACGGACTCACTCCTACGAGCAGTACTTC.

The V and J genes are TRBV7-9 and TRBJ2-3; no firm D call. The CDR3 loop spans 13 amino acids. The V gene's germline CDR1 is SEHNR and CDR2 FQNEAQ (reference sequence). Trimming shortened V by 1 base and J by 3 bases, and 5 bases separated the two germline ends. Here the CDR3 reads CASSLGATDTQYF. The CDR3 bases are TGTGCCAGCAGCTTAGGGGCGACAGATACGCAGTATTTT.